Listed here are 30 T cell receptor beta chains from one sample, sequenced in a study of blood T cell repertoires in COVID-19. Sequencing was performed with immunoSEQ multiplex PCR; in TCRdb, only in-frame clones are kept and a portion is missing. The sample has 300,000 to 450,000 clones, approximately 88% seen once. Sequenced: peripheral blood. These TCRs come from a woman aged 25 to 39 with COVID-19, enrolled during active disease.

The chain employs TRBV28 and TRBJ2-7; TRBD2 might be the D (6 bases). Trimming left V 9 bases short and J 0 bases short, with 18 bases between. Germline loops: CDR1 MDHEN, CDR2 SYDVKM. CDR3 length: 15 residues. CDR3 residues: CASLPGGGYSYEQYF. The CDR3, as DNA: TGTGCCAGTCTCCCAGGAGGAGGGTACTCCTACGAGCAGTACTTC.

DNA of the CDR3: TGTGCCAGCAGCTCCCCCCCAGGGGGCGGGGGCGGGGAGCTGTTTTTT. Its protein product is CASSSPPGGGGGELFF. This chain joins TRBV7-6 and TRBJ2-2, with a possible D match to TRBD1 (8 bases). Germline loops: CDR1 SGHVS, CDR2 FNYEAQ. The ends were cut back, 4 bases at V and 7 bases at J, with 19 bases in the middle. The CDR3 runs 16 residues.

The chain combines TRBV27 with TRBJ2-7; 9 positions match TRBD1. This CDR3 region has 15 residues. The V gene end was trimmed by 6 bases and the J gene end by 6 bases; junction bases not matched to a gene: 12. In germline, CDR1 is MNHEY, CDR2 SMNVEV (reference sequence). CDR3 coding DNA: TGTGCCAGCAGAATAACCGGGACAGGGAGTGCCGAGCAGTACTTC. Translating it yields CASRITGTGSAEQYF.

This clone was recorded only once. This chain uses TRBV7-6 with TRBJ2-7, with TRBD2 identical over 13 bases. CDR1 and CDR2 from the germline V gene are SGHVS and FNYEAQ. The CDR3 covers 16 residues. The ends lost 2 bases at V and 4 bases at J; junction bases unmatched: 5. The chain's CDR3 is CASSLTSGGGAYEQYF. The CDR3 DNA reads as TGTGCCAGCAGCTTAACTAGCGGGGGGGGAGCATACGAGCAGTACTTC.

The chain is built from TRBV6-1 and TRBJ1-2; D gene uncertain. This CDR3 has 14 residues. Trimming pared 3 bases from V and 4 bases from J, leaving 12 bases between. Germline V gives CDR1 MNHNS, CDR2 SASEGT. The DNA of the CDR3 is TGTGCCAGCAGTGACAGCCCGGCGGGCTATGGCTACACCTTC. This translates into CASSDSPAGYGYTF.

CDR3 in DNA: TGTGCCAGCAGCCCTCGACTAGCGGGACTTACCGGGGAGCTGTTTTTT. It codes for CASSPRLAGLTGELFF. V gene TRBV7-2 combines with J gene TRBJ2-2; TRBD2 matches 11 bases. The germline V gene encodes CDR1 SGHTA and CDR2 FQGNSA. The CDR3 is 16 residues long. V shed 5 bases and J 5 bases; nucleotides not matched to a gene: 7.

V usage is TRBV5-1 and J usage is TRBJ1-2, with 7 bases aligning to TRBD1. Germline CDR1 SGHRS, CDR2 YFSETQ. J lost 12 bases, V lost 2 bases, and 7 bases had no gene match. The CDR3 is 12 residues long. The CDR3 sequence: CASSLMGQLHTF. CDR3 in DNA: TGCGCCAGCAGCTTAATGGGACAGCTCCACACCTTC.

The V and J genes are TRBV7-8 and TRBJ2-5, with 14 bases that match TRBD2. Germline CDR1 is SGHVS and CDR2 is FQNEAQ. This CDR3 contains 15 residues. V shed 5 bases and J 5 bases; nucleotides not matched to a gene: 4. CDR3 sequence reads: CASSVTSGRVETQYF. DNA of the CDR3: TGTGCCAGCAGCGTGACTAGCGGGAGGGTGGAGACCCAGTACTTC.

The chain joins TRBV5-4 to TRBJ2-2, with 7 bases identical to TRBD2. V lost 0 bases and J lost 4; bases outside the gene matches: 6. Germline CDR1 reads SGHNT; CDR2 reads YYREEE (reference sequence). This CDR3 is built from 16 residues. In nucleotides, the CDR3 is TGTGCCAGCAGCTTGGGGCGGGGGAGAATCACCGGGGAGCTGTTTTTT. Its protein is CASSLGRGRITGELFF.

The V gene is TRBV6-6, the J gene TRBJ1-2, with 9 nucleotides matching TRBD1. Germline values: CDR1 MNHNY, CDR2 SVGAGI (reference sequence). This CDR3 is built from 14 residues. V gave up 4 bases and J gave up 6 bases; unmatched junction bases: 6. CDR3 DNA: TGTGCCAGCAGTTCTCCCGACAGGGGGGATGGCTACACCTTC. Protein sequence: CASSSPDRGDGYTF.

The rearrangement links TRBV7-2 to TRBJ1-2, with TRBD1 identical over 8 bases. This CDR3 is 13 amino acids long. Unmatched junction bases numbered 1, after V lost 4 bases and J lost 3 bases. Per germline, CDR1 SGHTA and CDR2 FQGNSA. The CDR3 DNA is TGTGCCAGCAGCTGGGGACAGGACTATGGCTACACCTTC. Protein product: CASSWGQDYGYTF.

The J gene is TRBJ2-1, the V gene TRBV11-2; weak D call: TRBD2 (6 bases). In germline, CDR1 is SGHAT, CDR2 FQNNGV. The CDR3 spans 13 residues. Trimming pared 1 base from V and 10 bases from J, leaving 11 bases between. The CDR3 DNA follows: TGTGCCAGCAGCTTAGTTAGGGAGGAAGAGCAGTTCTTC. Its translation is CASSLVREEEQFF.

The V call is TRBV7-9, the J call TRBJ2-2; 7 bases match TRBD1. V gave up 4 bases and J gave up 5 bases; unmatched junction bases: 16. Germline assignment: CDR1 SEHNR and CDR2 FQNEAQ (reference sequence). This CDR3 contains 18 residues. The CDR3 region is CASSYRGGPLGMTGELFF. DNA of the CDR3: TGTGCCAGCAGCTACCGAGGGGGCCCCCTTGGGATGACCGGGGAGCTGTTTTTT.

The rearrangement uses TRBV2 and TRBJ1-4; 8 bases are shared with TRBD1. CDR1 is SNHLY, CDR2 FYNNEI, per germline. V lost 6 bases and J lost 6; bases outside the gene matches: 6. There are 14 residues in the CDR3. The CDR3 loop reads CASRQGASYEKLFF. In DNA form, the CDR3 reads TGTGCCAGCAGGCAGGGGGCCTCCTATGAAAAACTGTTTTTT.

The rearrangement joins TRBV4-1 to TRBJ2-5; 9 nucleotides align to TRBD2. CDR1 and CDR2 from the germline V gene are MGHRA and YSYEKL. CDR3 length equals 17 residues. V dropped 3 bases and J dropped 1; count of bases not matched to a gene: 9. The CDR3 DNA reads TGCGCCAGCAGCCAGACCATCCCGGGACTAGCCCAAGAGACCCAGTACTTC. It translates to CASSQTIPGLAQETQYF.

The genes are TRBV24-1 and TRBJ2-3; D gene uncertain. Trimming removed 8 bases from V and 6 bases from J, with 11 bases in between. The CDR3 spans 12 residues. The germline V gene has CDR1 KGHDR and CDR2 SFDVKD. Written as DNA, the CDR3 is TGTGCCACCAACGGAGAGGAGGATACGCAGTATTTT. It specifies CATNGEEDTQYF.

The chain employs TRBV10-3 and TRBJ1-1; D is undetermined. The CDR3 is 15 amino acids. CDR1 and CDR2 from the germline V gene are ENHRY and SYGVKD. V was shortened by 0 bases and J by 0 bases, with 8 bases between the two germline ends. CDR3 residues: CAISESHFMNTEAFF. The CDR3 DNA reads as TGTGCCATCAGTGAGTCTCACTTTATGAACACTGAAGCTTTCTTT.

This chain connects TRBV29-1 to TRBJ2-3; tentative D call: TRBD1 (6 bases). CDR1 is SQVTM, CDR2 ANQGSEA, per germline. This CDR3 is built from 13 residues. V lost 6 bases, J lost 2 bases, and 12 bases lay in between. As DNA, the CDR3 is TGCAGCGTACAGGGTTTGCCCACAGATACGCAGTATTTT. Translation gives CSVQGLPTDTQYF.

The genes are TRBV4-2 and TRBJ2-3; TRBD2 might be the D (7 bases). V lost 1 base, J lost 0 bases, and 17 bases lay in between. CDR3 size: 18 residues. CDR1 is LGHNA and CDR2 is YNFKEQ in the germline V gene. The CDR3 DNA reads as TGTGCCAGCAGCCAAGCCGACGGGTCGGGGGGCAGCACAGATACGCAGTATTTT. Its protein is CASSQADGSGGSTDTQYF.

V and J are TRBV7-6 and TRBJ1-1; weak D call: TRBD1 (5 bases). V shed 2 bases and J shed 1 base, with 11 bases lying between them. Germline assignment: CDR1 SGHVS and CDR2 FNYEAQ. This CDR3 has 15 residues. The CDR3 DNA sequence: TGTGCCAGCAGCTTACGTTTAGGACAGAACACTGAAGCTTTCTTT. Amino acid sequence: CASSLRLGQNTEAFF.

V is TRBV20-1 and J is TRBJ1-2; no reliable D call. Trimming took off 3 bases at V and 7 bases at J, with 12 bases between the two ends. The CDR3 consists of 12 residues. Germline CDR1 reads DFQATT; CDR2 reads SNEGSKA (reference sequence). CDR3 sequence (DNA): TGCAGTGCTAGTGATAGGGCGGGTGGCTACACCTTC. As protein: CSASDRAGGYTF.

The rearrangement joins TRBV19 to TRBJ1-4, with 10 bases fitting TRBD1. Germline lookup yields CDR1 LNHDA and CDR2 SQIVND (reference sequence). V lost 9 bases, J lost 6 bases, and 4 bases stayed unmatched. CDR3 length: 13 residues. CDR3 loop: CASRDRGHEKLFF. In DNA form, the CDR3 reads TGTGCCAGCAGGGACAGGGGACATGAAAAACTGTTTTTT.

The genes are TRBV2 and TRBJ1-2; 8 bases are a match to TRBD1. Germline lookup yields CDR1 SNHLY and CDR2 FYNNEI. V shed 5 bases, J shed 6 bases, and the junction held 5 bases outside the gene matches. The CDR3 loop spans 13 amino acids. CDR3 in DNA: TGTGCCAGCAGTCGGTCAGGGGGCGATGGCTACACCTTC. Protein: CASSRSGGDGYTF.

The chain couples TRBV7-6 to TRBJ2-2; TRBD2 matches 12 bases. The CDR3 loop spans 16 amino acids. The germline gives CDR1 SGHVS, CDR2 FNYEAQ. J gave up 6 bases and V 6 bases, and 8 bases lay outside the gene matches. The CDR3 region has the DNA TGTGCCAGCAGTCAGACTAGCGGGAGAGGATCCGGGGAGCTGTTTTTT. Encoded protein: CASSQTSGRGSGELFF.

The chain carries TRBV7-2 and TRBJ2-3, with a tentative D call TRBD2 (6 bases). CDR3 size: 17 residues. Germline V lookup: CDR1 SGHTA, CDR2 FQGNSA. Trimming removed 5 bases from V and 1 base from J, with 19 bases in between. The CDR3 loop reads CASSLQEWGDGTDTQYF. CDR3 bases: TGTGCCAGCAGCCTTCAGGAGTGGGGGGATGGCACAGATACGCAGTATTTT. The entire variable domain, with the rest obtained from reference TRBV7-2 and TRBJ2-3, is as follows: GAGVSQSPSNKVTEKGKDVELRCDPISGHTALYWYRQSLGQGLEFLIYFQGNSAPDKSGLPSDRFSAERTGGSVSTLTIQRTQQEDSAVYLCASSLQEWGDGTDTQYFGPGTRLTVL.

V usage is TRBV28 and J usage is TRBJ1-2; D is perhaps TRBD1 (6 bases). This CDR3 contains 15 residues. The V end lost 6 bases, the J end lost 6 bases, and 20 bases lay between the germline ends. Germline V gives CDR1 MDHEN, CDR2 SYDVKM. The CDR3 bases are TGTGCCAGCAGCACCCCGGACAGACCAAAAGATGGCTACACCTTC. The encoded protein is CASSTPDRPKDGYTF.

This clone was recorded a few times. This chain joins TRBV19 and TRBJ1-5; 8 bases line up with TRBD1. The V gene's germline CDR1 is LNHDA and CDR2 SQIVND (reference sequence). V lost 0 bases and J lost 6; bases outside the gene matches: 4. There are 15 residues in the CDR3. The CDR3 coding sequence is TGTGCCAGTAGTATAGATCAGACAGGGGCTCAGCCCCAGCATTTT. Its translation: CASSIDQTGAQPQHF.

The chain recombines TRBV6-2 or TRBV6-3 with TRBJ2-4, with TRBD2 as a possible D gene (5 bases). V lost 2 bases to trimming and J lost 12 bases, with 17 bases between them. This CDR3 region has 14 residues. Germline V gene data show CDR1 as MNHEY and CDR2 as SVGEGT. The CDR3: CASSYPDGRTPQYF. The DNA for the CDR3 is TGTGCCAGCAGTTACCCCGATGGGAGAACGCCTCAGTACTTC.

The rearrangement links TRBV4-1 to TRBJ1-1; tentative D call: TRBD1 (5 bases). Germline values: CDR1 MGHRA, CDR2 YSYEKL. V was shortened by 4 bases and J by 0 bases, with 18 bases between the two germline ends. CDR3 length equals 17 residues. CDR3 nucleotides: TGCGCCAGCAGCCCCTTCGCGGACAAGGGGATGAACACTGAAGCTTTCTTT. Amino acids: CASSPFADKGMNTEAFF.

The chain is built from TRBV4-3 and TRBJ2-2, with 8 positions matching TRBD2. Germline V gene data show CDR1 as LGHNA and CDR2 as YSLEER. V lost 2 bases and J lost 7; bases outside the gene matches: 9. The CDR3 extends over 16 amino acids. The CDR3 coding sequence is TGCGCCAGCAGCCAATCTAAGCGGGAGTTCGACGGGGAGCTGTTTTTT. It encodes CASSQSKREFDGELFF.